This record covers a single T cell receptor (beta chain). The antigen is undetermined. The PCR had 60 Vbeta and 13 Jbeta primers. In the study's own analysis: Some 10 million of tens of millions of unique TCR beta chains were shared, per a later count. Repertoires were generated with immunoSEQ multiplex PCR, while TCRdb's copy carries only in-frame clones and drops some. The V and J calls and clone size come from that table; D and trimming were worked out from the DNA. Here the sample spans 120,000 or so clones, 78% being singletons. This sample was included in a study of cytomegalovirus exposure and HLA in healthy donors. The CDR3 sequence is 16 residues long. Looked up from germline, CDR1 is SEHNR and CDR2 is FQNEAQ (reference sequence). The V and J ends lost 4 bases and 6 bases respectively, with 18 bases between them. Study-wide findings and caveats: Some V segments could not be told apart, so they were left out, TRBV6-2 and TRBV6-3 among them. A later analysis linked more than 15,000 TCR beta sequences to HLA alleles at 0.05 false discovery rate.

This TCR was recovered from a man aged 30 to 39 in good health and CMV-seropositive. Material for sequencing was PBMCs. This chain joins TRBV7-9 and TRBJ1-4; tentatively, D is TRBD1 (5 bases). The CDR3 nucleotides read TGTGCCAGCAGCTCCCCAGCGCGGGGGGAGGATGAAAAACTGTTTTTT. It specifies CASSSPARGEDEKLFF.